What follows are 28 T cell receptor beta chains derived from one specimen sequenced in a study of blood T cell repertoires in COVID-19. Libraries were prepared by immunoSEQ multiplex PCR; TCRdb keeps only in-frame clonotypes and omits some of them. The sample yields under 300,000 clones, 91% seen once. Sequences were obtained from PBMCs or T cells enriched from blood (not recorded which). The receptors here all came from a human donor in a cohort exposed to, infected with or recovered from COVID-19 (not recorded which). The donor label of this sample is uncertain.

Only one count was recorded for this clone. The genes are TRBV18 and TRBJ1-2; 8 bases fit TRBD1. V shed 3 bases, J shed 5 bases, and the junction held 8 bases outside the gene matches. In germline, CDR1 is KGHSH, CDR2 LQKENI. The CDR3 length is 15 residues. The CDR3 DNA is TGTGCCAGCTCACCCAGGACAGGGCAGGGGTATGGCTACACCTTC. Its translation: CASSPRTGQGYGYTF.

This chain's CDR3 is CASSGHRNNEQFF. In DNA form, the CDR3 reads TGTGCCAGCAGCGGACATAGAAACAATGAGCAGTTCTTC. The chain has TRBV5-6 and TRBJ2-1; TRBD1 might be the D (5 bases). This CDR3 is built from 13 residues. With 4 bases removed from V and 5 bases from J, the gap between germline ends came to 10 bases. Germline CDR1 and CDR2: SGHDT and YYEEEE.

Here the CDR3 reads CATSDSASGATGELFF. The DNA for the CDR3 is TGTGCCACCAGTGATTCGGCTAGCGGGGCCACCGGGGAGCTGTTTTTT. The V and J genes are TRBV24-1 and TRBJ2-2; 9 bases are shared with TRBD2. Germline V CDR1 and CDR2: KGHDR, SFDVKD. J lost 4 bases, V lost 2 bases, and 4 bases had no gene match. The CDR3 is 16 residues long.

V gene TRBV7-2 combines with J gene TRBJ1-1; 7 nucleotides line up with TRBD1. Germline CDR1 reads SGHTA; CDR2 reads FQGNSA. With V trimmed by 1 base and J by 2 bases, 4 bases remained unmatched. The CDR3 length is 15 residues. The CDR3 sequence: CASSLGAGGNTEAFF. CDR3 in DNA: TGTGCCAGCAGCTTAGGGGCAGGGGGAAACACTGAAGCTTTCTTT.

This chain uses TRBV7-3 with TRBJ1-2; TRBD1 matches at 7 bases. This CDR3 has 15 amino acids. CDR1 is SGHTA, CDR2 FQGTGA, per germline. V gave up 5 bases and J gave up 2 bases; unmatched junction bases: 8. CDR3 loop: CASSPGGGGNYGYTF. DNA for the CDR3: TGTGCCAGCAGCCCGGGTGGAGGGGGCAACTATGGCTACACCTTC.

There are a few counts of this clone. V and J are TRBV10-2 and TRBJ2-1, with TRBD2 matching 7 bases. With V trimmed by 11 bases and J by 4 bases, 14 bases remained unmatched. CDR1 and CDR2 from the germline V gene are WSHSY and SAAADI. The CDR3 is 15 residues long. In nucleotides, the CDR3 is TGCGCCGGGGGGAGGGGCCAGAGTATGTACAATGAGCAGTTCTTC. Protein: CAGGRGQSMYNEQFF.

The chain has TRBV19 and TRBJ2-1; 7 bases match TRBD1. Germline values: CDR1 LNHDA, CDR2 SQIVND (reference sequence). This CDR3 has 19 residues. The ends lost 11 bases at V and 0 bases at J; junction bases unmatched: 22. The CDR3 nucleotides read TGTGCCCCACACCCCAGACAGGGTAGCAGTAGGTACTCCTACAATGAGCAGTTCTTC. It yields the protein CAPHPRQGSSRYSYNEQFF. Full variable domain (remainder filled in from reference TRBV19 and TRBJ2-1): DGGITQSPKYLFRKEGQNVTLSCEQNLNHDAMYWYRQDPGQGLRLIYYSQIVNDFQKGDIAEGYSVSREKKESFPLTVTSAQKNPTAFYLCAPHPRQGSSRYSYNEQFFGPGTRLTVL.

CDR3 protein: CASSLVQGRTGELFF. The CDR3 nucleotides read TGTGCCAGCAGCTTAGTACAGGGGAGGACCGGGGAGCTGTTTTTT. The J gene is TRBJ2-2, the V gene TRBV11-2; a possible D gene is TRBD1 (7 bases). This CDR3 is built from 15 residues. Germline lookup yields CDR1 SGHAT and CDR2 FQNNGV. V shed 1 base and J shed 5 bases, with 11 bases lying between them.

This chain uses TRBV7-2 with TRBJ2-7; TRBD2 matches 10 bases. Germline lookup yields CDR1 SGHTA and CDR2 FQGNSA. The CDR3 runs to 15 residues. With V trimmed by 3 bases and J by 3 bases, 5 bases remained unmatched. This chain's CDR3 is CASSFLAGELYEQYF. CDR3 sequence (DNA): TGTGCCAGCAGCTTCCTAGCGGGGGAGCTCTACGAGCAGTACTTC.

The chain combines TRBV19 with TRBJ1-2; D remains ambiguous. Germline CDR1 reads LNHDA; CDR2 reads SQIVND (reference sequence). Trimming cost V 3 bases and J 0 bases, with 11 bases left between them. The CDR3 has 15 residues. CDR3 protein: CASSIFLTSNYGYTF. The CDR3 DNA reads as TGTGCCAGTAGTATCTTTTTGACTTCTAACTATGGCTACACCTTC.

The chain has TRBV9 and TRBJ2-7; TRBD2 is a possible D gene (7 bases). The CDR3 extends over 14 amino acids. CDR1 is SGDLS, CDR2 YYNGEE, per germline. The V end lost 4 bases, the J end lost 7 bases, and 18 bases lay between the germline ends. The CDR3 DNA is TGTGCCAGCAGCCCCAGGGGAGGGTTGGAAGAGCAGTACTTC. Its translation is CASSPRGGLEEQYF.

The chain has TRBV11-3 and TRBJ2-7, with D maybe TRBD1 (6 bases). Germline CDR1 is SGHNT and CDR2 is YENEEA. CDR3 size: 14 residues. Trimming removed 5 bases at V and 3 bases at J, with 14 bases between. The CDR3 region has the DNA TGTGCCAGCAGCGCCTCCGGGACAAGCTACGAGCAGTACTTC. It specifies CASSASGTSYEQYF.

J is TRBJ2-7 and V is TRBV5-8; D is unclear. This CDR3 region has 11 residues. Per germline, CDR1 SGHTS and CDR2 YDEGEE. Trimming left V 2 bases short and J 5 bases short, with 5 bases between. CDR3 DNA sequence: TGTGCCAGCAGCTTACGAGACGAGCAGTACTTC. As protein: CASSLRDEQYF.

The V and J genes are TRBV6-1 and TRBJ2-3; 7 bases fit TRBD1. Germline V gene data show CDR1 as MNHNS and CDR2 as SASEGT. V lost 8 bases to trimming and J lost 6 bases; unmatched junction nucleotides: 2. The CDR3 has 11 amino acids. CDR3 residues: CASVQGDTQYF. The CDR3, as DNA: TGTGCCAGCGTACAGGGGGATACGCAGTATTTT.

The CDR3 here is CAISEPGTGSNYGYTF. CDR3 nucleotides: TGTGCCATCAGTGAGCCCGGGACAGGGAGTAACTATGGCTACACCTTC. The chain joins TRBV10-3 to TRBJ1-2, with 9 nucleotides matching TRBD1. J gave up 1 base and V 2 bases, and 5 bases lay outside the gene matches. Per the germline V gene, CDR1 is ENHRY and CDR2 is SYGVKD. The CDR3 spans 16 residues.

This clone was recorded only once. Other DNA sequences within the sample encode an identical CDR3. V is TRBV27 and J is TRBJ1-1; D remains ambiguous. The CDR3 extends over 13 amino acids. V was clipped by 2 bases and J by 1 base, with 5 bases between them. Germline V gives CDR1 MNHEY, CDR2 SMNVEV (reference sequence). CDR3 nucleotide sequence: TGTGCCAGCAGTTTAGGCAGGAACACTGAAGCTTTCTTT. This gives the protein CASSLGRNTEAFF.

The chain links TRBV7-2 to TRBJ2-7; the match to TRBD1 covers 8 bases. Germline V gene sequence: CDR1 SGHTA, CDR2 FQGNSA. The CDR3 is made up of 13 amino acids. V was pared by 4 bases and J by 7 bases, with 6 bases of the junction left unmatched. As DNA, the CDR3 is TGTGCCAGCAGCTCGGACAGGGCGGGGGAGCAGTACTTC. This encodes CASSSDRAGEQYF.

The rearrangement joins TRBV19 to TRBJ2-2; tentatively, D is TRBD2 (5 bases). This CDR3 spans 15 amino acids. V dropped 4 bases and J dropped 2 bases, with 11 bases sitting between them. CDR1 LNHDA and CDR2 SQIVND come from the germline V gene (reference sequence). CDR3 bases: TGTGCCAGTAGTACGGGGAAACTAAACACCGGGGAGCTGTTTTTT. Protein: CASSTGKLNTGELFF.

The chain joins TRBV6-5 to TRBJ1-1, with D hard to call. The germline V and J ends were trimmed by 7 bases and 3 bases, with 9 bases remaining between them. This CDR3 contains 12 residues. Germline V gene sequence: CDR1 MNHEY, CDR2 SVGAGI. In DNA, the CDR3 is TGTGCCAGCACCGGGAGCGACACTGAAGCTTTCTTT. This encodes CASTGSDTEAFF.

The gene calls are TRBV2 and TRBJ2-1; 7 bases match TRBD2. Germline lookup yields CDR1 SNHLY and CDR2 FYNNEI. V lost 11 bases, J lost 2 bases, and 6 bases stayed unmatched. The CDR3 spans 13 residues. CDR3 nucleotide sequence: TGTGCCCCCAGGGCGGGGGCCTACAATGAGCAGTTCTTC. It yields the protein CAPRAGAYNEQFF. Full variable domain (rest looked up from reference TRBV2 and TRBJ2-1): EPEVTQTPSHQVTQMGQEVILRCVPISNHLYFYWYRQILGQKVEFLVSFYNNEISEKSEIFDDQFSVERPDGSNFTLKIRSTKLEDSAMYFCAPRAGAYNEQFFGPGTRLTVL.

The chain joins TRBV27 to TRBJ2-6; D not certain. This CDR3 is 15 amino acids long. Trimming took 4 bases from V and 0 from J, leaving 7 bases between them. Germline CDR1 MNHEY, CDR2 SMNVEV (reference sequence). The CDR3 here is CASSSKPSGANVLTF. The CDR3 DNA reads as TGTGCCAGCAGTTCCAAGCCCTCTGGGGCCAACGTCCTGACTTTC.

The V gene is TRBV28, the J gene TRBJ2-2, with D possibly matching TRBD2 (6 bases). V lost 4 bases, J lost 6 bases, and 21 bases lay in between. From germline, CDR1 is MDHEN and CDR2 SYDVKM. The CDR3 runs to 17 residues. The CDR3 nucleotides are TGTGCCAGCAGTTCGTTGGGTTGGACTAAAGGTCCCGGGGAGCTGTTTTTT. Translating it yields CASSSLGWTKGPGELFF.

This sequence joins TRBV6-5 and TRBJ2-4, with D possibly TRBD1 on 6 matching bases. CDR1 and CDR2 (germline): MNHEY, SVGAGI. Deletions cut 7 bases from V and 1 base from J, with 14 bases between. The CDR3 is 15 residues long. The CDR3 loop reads CASTDRYRAKNIQYF. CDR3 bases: TGTGCCAGCACAGACAGGTATAGGGCCAAAAACATTCAGTACTTC.

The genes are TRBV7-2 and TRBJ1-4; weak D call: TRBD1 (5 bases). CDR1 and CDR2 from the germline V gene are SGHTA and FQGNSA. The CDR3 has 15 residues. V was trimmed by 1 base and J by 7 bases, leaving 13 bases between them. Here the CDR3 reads CASSLGGVLSEKLFF. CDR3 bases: TGTGCCAGCAGCTTAGGGGGGGTTCTGAGTGAAAAACTGTTTTTT.

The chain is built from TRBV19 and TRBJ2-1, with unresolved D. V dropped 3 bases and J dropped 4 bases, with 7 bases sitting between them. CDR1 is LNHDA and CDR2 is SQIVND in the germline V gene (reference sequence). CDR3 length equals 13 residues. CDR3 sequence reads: CASSIRVYNEQFF. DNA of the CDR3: TGTGCCAGTAGTATCCGGGTATACAATGAGCAGTTCTTC.

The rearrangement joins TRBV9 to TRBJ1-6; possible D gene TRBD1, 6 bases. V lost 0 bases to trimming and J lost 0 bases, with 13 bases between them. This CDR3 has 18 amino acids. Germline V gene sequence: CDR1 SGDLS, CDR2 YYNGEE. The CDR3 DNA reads TGTGCCAGCAGCGTAGAGGGGGATACAAGCTCCTATAATTCACCCCTCCACTTT. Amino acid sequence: CASSVEGDTSSYNSPLHF.

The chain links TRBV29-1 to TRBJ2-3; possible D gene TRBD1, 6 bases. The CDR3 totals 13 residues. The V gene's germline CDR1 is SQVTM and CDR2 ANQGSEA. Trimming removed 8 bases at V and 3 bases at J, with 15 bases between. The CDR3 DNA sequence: TGCAGCAGTCCAGGGGTATCGACAGATACGCAGTATTTT. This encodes CSSPGVSTDTQYF.

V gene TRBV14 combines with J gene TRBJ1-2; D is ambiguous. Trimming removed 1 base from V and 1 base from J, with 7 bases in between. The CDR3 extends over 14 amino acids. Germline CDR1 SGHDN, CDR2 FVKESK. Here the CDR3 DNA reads TGTGCCAGCAGCCAAGGGCAGAATAACTATGGCTACACCTTC. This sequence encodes CASSQGQNNYGYTF.